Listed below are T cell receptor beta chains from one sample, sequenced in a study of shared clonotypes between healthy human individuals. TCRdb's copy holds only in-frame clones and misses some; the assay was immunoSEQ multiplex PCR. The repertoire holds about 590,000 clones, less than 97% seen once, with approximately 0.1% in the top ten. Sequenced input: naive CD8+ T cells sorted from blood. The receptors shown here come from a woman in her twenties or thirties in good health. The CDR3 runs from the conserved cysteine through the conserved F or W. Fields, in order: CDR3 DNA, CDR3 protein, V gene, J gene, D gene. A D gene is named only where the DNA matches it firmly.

TGTGCCAGCAGTGAGAGCCTAAGGCGCGAGCAGTACTTC	CASSESLRREQYF	TRBV2	TRBJ2-7	.
TGTGCCAGTAGCCACGGACAGGGAGGTCCCTACGAGCAGTACTTC	CASSHGQGGPYEQYF	TRBV19	TRBJ2-7	TRBD1
TGTGCCAGCAGGCCCGGGACTAGCGCGTACAATGAGCAGTTCTTC	CASRPGTSAYNEQFF	TRBV28	TRBJ2-1	TRBD2
TGCGCCAGCAGGCCCCCCGGGGGCGGTGAAAAACTGTTTTTT	CASRPPGGGEKLFF	TRBV5-1	TRBJ1-4	.
TGTGCCAGCAGCTCCTCTCAGGGGGTTCAGCCCCAGCATTTT	CASSSSQGVQPQHF	TRBV28	TRBJ1-5	TRBD1
TGTGCCAGCAGCTTCGGGGTGAAGAGCTCCTACGAGCAGTACTTC	CASSFGVKSSYEQYF	TRBV5-5	TRBJ2-7	.
TGTGCCAGCAGCGGACCGAAGACAGGCCCAGGAGCTTTCTTT	CASSGPKTGPGAFF	TRBV11-2	TRBJ1-1	.
TGCAGCGTTTACGGACTAGCGGGAGTGAACGAGCAGTACTTC	CSVYGLAGVNEQYF	TRBV29-1	TRBJ2-7	TRBD2
TGTGCCAGCAGCCAGAGCGGGACGGGAACCTACGAGCAGTACTTC	CASSQSGTGTYEQYF	TRBV7-8	TRBJ2-7	TRBD2
TGTGCCAGCAGTTTTAGCGGGGCGTACAATGAGCAGTTCTTC	CASSFSGAYNEQFF	TRBV27	TRBJ2-1	TRBD2
TGTGCCAGCAGTTTATCGAGAACAGATACGCAGTATTTT	CASSLSRTDTQYF	TRBV27	TRBJ2-3	.
TGTGCCAGCCTCACTGGAGGGGATAATGAGCAGTTCTTC	CASLTGGDNEQFF	TRBV2	TRBJ2-1	.
TGTGCCAGCAGCTTGGCGGAGAACACTGAAGCTTTCTTT	CASSLAENTEAFF	TRBV5-6	TRBJ1-1	.
TGCGCCAGCAGCCAGCCTGCCGGGGACAGGGGTGTAGGCACTGAAGCTTTCTTT	CASSQPAGDRGVGTEAFF	TRBV4-1	TRBJ1-1	TRBD1
TGCGCCAGCAGACGGGACCCACTAGGATCGTATGGCTACACCTTC	CASRRDPLGSYGYTF	TRBV10-2	TRBJ1-2	.
TGTGCCAGCAGTAATTCCCGACTGACCGCAACTAATGAAAAACTGTTTTTT	CASSNSRLTATNEKLFF	TRBV7-9	TRBJ1-4	.